This TCR beta chain was captured in a study of identical twins (dated by TCRdb to 2016 to 2017). Regarding the complete study: To test whether fetal clonotypes persist, this study deep-sequenced TCR alpha and beta repertoires from monozygotic twins, from unrelated adults of various ages, and from cord blood. Replicate twin experiments were performed at different times using different library preparation protocols to rule out contamination. Broad study findings and their caveats: The excess sharing between twins in beta out-of-frame sequences was weaker because fewer shared sequences reduced the signal-to-noise ratio. Compared with coincidental sharing between unrelated individuals, an excess of low generation-probability sequences was observed among out-of-frame TCR alpha sequences shared between twins. Zero-insertion analyses could be partly confounded by invariant T cells such as MAIT and iNKT, though diverse VJ usage argued against such confounding for most clonotypes. Out-of-frame TCR alpha sharing in monozygotic twins was systematically underestimated by recombination models, whereas sharing between unrelated individuals was in agreement with the recombination models. Abundant cord blood beta clonotypes carried fewer insertions; young adult naive repertoires showed a weaker similar trend, while memory repertoires showed none. Conclusions relied on cross-sectional statistical analysis, since the same donors could not be followed over many years.

V was cut back by 0 bases and J by 3 bases, leaving a gap of 10 bases between them. The CDR3 covers 15 residues, taking in both the cysteine and the phenylalanine. Solely the CDR3 DNA is kept, with 45 bases framed from the first base. CDR1 and CDR2 were assigned from the germline V gene as SGDLS and YYNGEE. Every donor in the study was a healthy Caucasian. Three pairs of female monozygotic twins, all aged about 18 to 29 years, were included in the twin cohort. The RNA used for TCR libraries was isolated from peripheral blood mononuclear cells. The library came from 5' RACE. TCRdb lists the instrument as Illumina HiSeq 2000. A universal primer binding site was introduced by template switching, and a unique molecular identifier was present in the final cDNA, enabling accurate counting of TCR cDNA molecules. Specific primers in the conserved constant-segment region were used to synthesize first-strand cDNA for TCR alpha and beta chains. To control for contamination, every cDNA library carried two barcodes: a SMART-Mk sample barcode plus Illumina barcodes. TruSeq adapter sequences, together with Illumina sample barcodes, were added in two successive PCR steps. Sequencing of the TCR alpha and beta cDNA libraries was done on the Illumina HiSeq platform using custom primers. The authors' pipeline ran thus. Unique molecular identifiers were extracted from raw reads with MiGEC, and CDR3 positions were determined with MiXCR. For each individual, recombination models were inferred using an EM algorithm with the repgenHMM and IGoR tools. Shared clonotype analysis was performed with the tcR package in R, normalizing sharing by the product of cloneset sizes. To study raw recombination without the effects of thymic and clonal selection, out-of-frame nonproductive sequences were analyzed. TCRdb passed the public sequencing reads through fastp at Q25 and MiXCR, retaining productive beta sequences. Each CDR3 protein gets just one entry, which takes the most common genes and DNA from the rows behind it. The V and J calls were determined by TCRdb, not by the authors. For this sample there are 650,000 to 750,000 distinct CDR3 sequences; over 20% appear just once. The ten largest clones represent 4.3% of the sample.

Concerning this clonotype itself: The antigen this receptor binds is unknown. No much larger clonotype is one base removed from it; base qualities were not supplied.

The same sample was also used in a study of T cells expressing NK-cell markers. The second study reports: About 8 donors provided sorted CD3+CD56+NKG2C+, CD3+CD56+NKG2C- and CD3+CD56-NKG2C+ T-cell subsets, whose TCR beta-chain repertoires were profiled. Of the eight sequenced donors, seven were found to be HCMV-seropositive and one was found to be HCMV-seronegative. In several experiments an anti-gammadeltaTCR antibody was added to restrict sorting to alphabetaTCR-expressing T cells. In six donors, the dominant CD3+CD56+NKG2C+ clonotypes ranked among the top 10 CD8+ clonotypes, making up 1.0-7.0% of CD8+ T cells. Those dominant clonotypes were again the most abundant among CD3+CD56-NKG2C+ cells in several donors, at about 25-60.1%. Whether the expanded NKG2C-expressing T cell clones were specific for HCMV antigens was left unclear. The study sequenced eight donors, all healthy volunteers chosen at random: three men and five women. To determine HCMV serostatus, a commercial ELISA kit was used to detect HCMV-specific IgG in serum. For about 6 donors, bulk peripheral blood T-cell repertoires were additionally sequenced from unsorted PBMC. MIGEC handled demultiplexing of the reads and grouping by UMI, while MiTCR was used to assemble and quantify clonotypes. Only TCR cDNA sequences supported by at least two reads were kept to exclude erroneous sequences. Downstream repertoire analysis used the tcR package, and clonotypes were matched across fractions by CDR3 nucleotide sequence plus V segment. VDJmatch was used to annotate antigen specificity against VDJdb, with one amino acid substitution allowed in CDR3.

This TCR derives from a woman younger than 35 in good health. What was sequenced was PBMCs. The sequence joins TRBV9 to TRBJ2-1; the D gene is perhaps TRBD1, on 6 matching bases. The DNA reads TGTGCCAGCAGCGTAGCACAGGGACGCTACAATGAGCAGTTCTTC. It codes for CASSVAQGRYNEQFF.